This TCR beta chain was obtained from a study of T cells in Graves' hyperthyroidism and ophthalmopathy. Overall study findings and caveats: The model foresaw ophthalmopathy a median roughly 6 months prior to onset.

The V gene's germline CDR1 is MGHRA and CDR2 YSYEKL. This CDR3 comprises 15 residues. Trimming took 4 bases from V and 10 from J, leaving 20 bases between them. Points on this clonotype: Its antigen is not known.

Amplified regions were TCR beta CDR3 sequences from RNA transcripts. The TCR CDR3 first-round RT-PCR relied on the HTBI primer set. Using its own MiXCR run on the multiplex PCR reads, TCRdb lists one record per CDR3 protein. Of about 520,000 distinct CDR3 sequences in the sample, about a fifth were seen once. The sequence was collected from a man between 18 and 29 years old with Graves' hyperthyroidism. The rearrangement joins TRBV4-1 to TRBJ1-5; no definite D call. Sequenced sample: blood. CDR3 amino acids: CASSPLVAASEPQHF. CDR3 DNA: TGCGCCAGCAGCCCCCTAGTGGCAGCTTCCGAACCCCAGCATTTT.